This T cell receptor (beta chain) was identified during a study of response to subunit inactivated influenza vaccine. Notes on the study in general: Each seasonal influenza vaccination recruits few new T cells, the authors suggested.

The V gene lost 5 bases and the J gene lost 2 bases, with 13 bases spanning the gap. CDR1 and CDR2 from the germline V gene are SEHNR and FQNEAQ (reference sequence). The CDR3 spans 14 residues. This clonotype was seen ten or more times. Its matching antigen is unknown. TCRdb passed the RT-PCR reads through MiXCR, listing each CDR3 protein once. The data contain about 300,000 distinct CDR3 sequences, 20% to 25% of them seen just once; the ten biggest clones take up 9% to 12%. This TCR was recovered from a man between 50 and 70 years old who received an inactivated influenza vaccine. Here the sequenced sample was PBMCs from blood, taken about 20 months after vaccination. The rearrangement joins TRBV7-9 to TRBJ2-7; tentatively, D is TRBD1 (5 bases). The chain's CDR3 is CASSRVGPTYEQYF. The CDR3, as DNA: TGTGCCAGCAGCCGAGTGGGGCCGACCTACGAGCAGTACTTC. The complete variable domain, with remaining parts taken from reference TRBV7-9 and TRBJ2-7, reads DTGVSQNPRHKITKRGQNVTFRCDPISEHNRLYWYRQTLGQGPEFLTYFQNEAQLEKSRLLSDRFSAERPKGSFSTLEIQRTEQGDSAMYLCASSRVGPTYEQYFGPGTRLTVT.